Listed below are T cell receptor beta chains from one sample, sequenced in a study of blood T cell repertoires in COVID-19. TCRdb's table, derived via immunoSEQ multiplex PCR, lists solely in-frame clones and lacks some. In the table there are about 160,000 clones, about 83% of which are singletons. The sample comprised peripheral blood. The receptor set was obtained from a man between 65 and 80 years old who had recovered from COVID-19. The conserved cysteine and the conserved F or W are not part of the CDR3 here. The order of the fields is CDR3 protein, J gene, D gene, V gene, clone size. A D gene is named only where the DNA matches it firmly. The listing skips clone size in some rows; elsewhere it reads once, few, many or a size class.

CDR3aa: ASSYSTNQETQY
j_gene: TRBJ2-5
d_gene: -
v_gene: TRBV6-5
abundance: -

CDR3aa: ASSQGGVRTDTQY
j_gene: TRBJ2-3
d_gene: -
v_gene: TRBV4-3
abundance: -

CDR3aa: ASRETGESQPQH
j_gene: TRBJ1-5
d_gene: TRBD1
v_gene: TRBV28
abundance: once

CDR3aa: ASSGTREATDTQY
j_gene: TRBJ2-3
d_gene: -
v_gene: TRBV6-5
abundance: -

CDR3aa: ASRYGQGAYEQY
j_gene: TRBJ2-7
d_gene: TRBD1
v_gene: TRBV6-5
abundance: few

CDR3aa: ASSLSSYSTDQPQH
j_gene: TRBJ1-5
d_gene: -
v_gene: TRBV27
abundance: -

CDR3aa: ASSQLAKETQY
j_gene: TRBJ2-5
d_gene: -
v_gene: TRBV3-1/TRBV3-2
abundance: -

CDR3aa: ASSPSGTSYNEQF
j_gene: TRBJ2-1
d_gene: TRBD2
v_gene: TRBV7-9
abundance: once

CDR3aa: ASSLGDRGTYEQY
j_gene: TRBJ2-7
d_gene: TRBD1
v_gene: TRBV7-2
abundance: -

CDR3aa: ASSIYRGGIQPQH
j_gene: TRBJ1-5
d_gene: -
v_gene: TRBV19
abundance: -

CDR3aa: AWRAHGSGSSETQY
j_gene: TRBJ2-5
d_gene: TRBD2
v_gene: TRBV30
abundance: -

CDR3aa: ASSSQGVPRGEQF
j_gene: TRBJ2-1
d_gene: -
v_gene: TRBV6-5
abundance: once

CDR3aa: ASSFEFRQPQH
j_gene: TRBJ1-5
d_gene: -
v_gene: TRBV12-3/TRBV12-4
abundance: -

CDR3aa: ATMWGGRSYNEQF
j_gene: TRBJ2-1
d_gene: TRBD2
v_gene: TRBV19
abundance: -

CDR3aa: ASSEQGGPYEQY
j_gene: TRBJ2-7
d_gene: -
v_gene: TRBV6-2/TRBV6-3
abundance: -

CDR3aa: ASSISGRTGGGKLF
j_gene: TRBJ1-4
d_gene: TRBD1
v_gene: TRBV3-1/TRBV3-2
abundance: -

CDR3aa: ASSEIGLSYEQY
j_gene: TRBJ2-7
d_gene: -
v_gene: TRBV2
abundance: -

CDR3aa: ASSAYYEQY
j_gene: TRBJ2-7
d_gene: -
v_gene: TRBV7-9
abundance: -

CDR3aa: ASRRGSGQATYEQY
j_gene: TRBJ2-7
d_gene: TRBD1
v_gene: TRBV27
abundance: -

CDR3aa: ASSHPDITGELF
j_gene: TRBJ2-2
d_gene: -
v_gene: TRBV7-3
abundance: medium-sized

CDR3aa: ASSFGTGESEQY
j_gene: TRBJ2-7
d_gene: TRBD1
v_gene: TRBV11-3
abundance: -

CDR3aa: ASRLVGADTQY
j_gene: TRBJ2-3
d_gene: -
v_gene: TRBV6-5
abundance: -

CDR3aa: ATSRDLGTGVDTQY
j_gene: TRBJ2-3
d_gene: TRBD1
v_gene: TRBV15
abundance: -

CDR3aa: ASSGLQGGQADTQY
j_gene: TRBJ2-3
d_gene: -
v_gene: TRBV6-1
abundance: -

CDR3aa: ATSRDPGLASETQY
j_gene: TRBJ2-5
d_gene: TRBD2
v_gene: TRBV15
abundance: -

CDR3aa: ASSRGQSANYGYT
j_gene: TRBJ1-2
d_gene: TRBD1
v_gene: TRBV5-1
abundance: once

CDR3aa: ASALGDNPRGELF
j_gene: TRBJ2-2
d_gene: -
v_gene: TRBV5-1
abundance: -

CDR3aa: ASSLALGQSTDTQY
j_gene: TRBJ2-3
d_gene: -
v_gene: TRBV7-9
abundance: -

CDR3aa: ASSQVDSSPLH
j_gene: TRBJ1-6
d_gene: -
v_gene: TRBV4-3
abundance: once

CDR3aa: ASSPGISDEKLF
j_gene: TRBJ1-4
d_gene: -
v_gene: TRBV7-9
abundance: -

CDR3aa: ASSNGTRINEQF
j_gene: TRBJ2-1
d_gene: -
v_gene: TRBV19
abundance: -

CDR3aa: ASSLPTPPDTQY
j_gene: TRBJ2-3
d_gene: -
v_gene: TRBV14
abundance: few

CDR3aa: ASSIAEWTGPQY
j_gene: TRBJ2-5
d_gene: TRBD1
v_gene: TRBV19
abundance: many

CDR3aa: ASRPGLAGVRGELF
j_gene: TRBJ2-2
d_gene: TRBD2
v_gene: TRBV28
abundance: few

CDR3aa: ASQLRGATYQETQY
j_gene: TRBJ2-5
d_gene: -
v_gene: TRBV27
abundance: -

CDR3aa: ASSMWQGRNYGYT
j_gene: TRBJ1-2
d_gene: -
v_gene: TRBV19
abundance: -

CDR3aa: ATEPDVSGGYT
j_gene: TRBJ1-2
d_gene: -
v_gene: TRBV10-3
abundance: -

CDR3aa: ASSLEGRGGYNEQF
j_gene: TRBJ2-1
d_gene: -
v_gene: TRBV7-2
abundance: -

CDR3aa: ASSLVPGGSNEQF
j_gene: TRBJ2-1
d_gene: TRBD2
v_gene: TRBV7-2
abundance: -

CDR3aa: ASSADRGQPQH
j_gene: TRBJ1-5
d_gene: TRBD1
v_gene: TRBV7-2
abundance: -

CDR3aa: ASSESREVDTQY
j_gene: TRBJ2-3
d_gene: -
v_gene: TRBV25-1
abundance: -

CDR3aa: ASSRDNQETQY
j_gene: TRBJ2-5
d_gene: -
v_gene: TRBV2
abundance: -

CDR3aa: ASSEGTGYEQY
j_gene: TRBJ2-7
d_gene: -
v_gene: TRBV25-1
abundance: -

CDR3aa: ASSFSPGGRANEKLF
j_gene: TRBJ1-4
d_gene: TRBD1
v_gene: TRBV7-9
abundance: -

CDR3aa: ASSLEITSGTTGELF
j_gene: TRBJ2-2
d_gene: TRBD2
v_gene: TRBV7-3
abundance: -

CDR3aa: SASRERTGELF
j_gene: TRBJ2-2
d_gene: -
v_gene: TRBV20-1
abundance: -

CDR3aa: ASSLLAGGAELF
j_gene: TRBJ2-2
d_gene: TRBD2
v_gene: TRBV27
abundance: -

CDR3aa: ASGPGGGDQPQH
j_gene: TRBJ1-5
d_gene: -
v_gene: TRBV28
abundance: -

CDR3aa: ASSQTKNDGYT
j_gene: TRBJ1-2
d_gene: -
v_gene: TRBV6-5
abundance: -